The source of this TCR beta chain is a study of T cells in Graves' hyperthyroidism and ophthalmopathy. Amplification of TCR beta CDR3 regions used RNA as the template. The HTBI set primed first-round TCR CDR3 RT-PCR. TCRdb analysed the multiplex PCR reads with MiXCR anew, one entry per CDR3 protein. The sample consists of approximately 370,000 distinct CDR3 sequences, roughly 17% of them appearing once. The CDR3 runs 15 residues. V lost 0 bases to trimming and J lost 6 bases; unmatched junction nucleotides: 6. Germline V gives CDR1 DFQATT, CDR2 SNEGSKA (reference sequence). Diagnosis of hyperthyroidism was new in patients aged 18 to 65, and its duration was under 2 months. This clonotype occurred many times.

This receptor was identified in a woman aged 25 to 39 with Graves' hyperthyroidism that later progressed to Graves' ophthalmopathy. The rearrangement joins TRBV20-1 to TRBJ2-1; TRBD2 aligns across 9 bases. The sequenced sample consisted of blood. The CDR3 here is CSARDLRGGGNEQFF. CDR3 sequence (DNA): TGCAGTGCTAGAGATCTGCGCGGGGGGGGCAATGAGCAGTTCTTC.